Shown below are 32 T cell receptor beta chains from a single sample sequenced in a study of spatial heterogeneity in lung cancer. Study conclusions and caveats: Expanded intratumoral alpha and beta TCR counts tracked tumor mutation counts.

These receptors' targets are unknown. MiXCR, applied by TCRdb to the 5' RACE reads, yields one record per CDR3 protein. Here the sample spans over 2,000 distinct CDR3 sequences, around 8% being singletons. Time point reported: sample taken at primary tumor resection. The sample was lung tumor tissue, taken at surgery. The receptors stem from a female donor with early-stage non-small cell lung cancer.

This clonotype is medium-sized. The chain couples TRBV11-3 to TRBJ2-1, with 13 bases fitting TRBD2. The CDR3 runs 16 residues. Germline CDR1 SGHNT, CDR2 YENEEA. After removal of 4 bases from V and 4 bases from J, the junction contained 4 bases not matched to a gene. This chain's CDR3 is CASSSPGLAGYNEQFF. The CDR3 region has the DNA TGTGCCAGCAGCTCACCGGGACTAGCGGGATACAATGAGCAGTTCTTC.

Judged by abundance, this clonotype is medium-sized. V gene TRBV20-1 combines with J gene TRBJ2-2; the match to TRBD1 covers 8 bases. This CDR3 spans 13 amino acids. The V gene end was trimmed by 3 bases and the J gene end by 6 bases; junction bases not matched to a gene: 3. Germline CDR1 DFQATT, CDR2 SNEGSKA (reference sequence). CDR3 region: CSARDREAGELFF. The CDR3, as DNA: TGCAGTGCTAGGGACAGGGAAGCCGGGGAGCTGTTTTTT.

This clonotype is classed as medium-sized (0.01 to 0.1%). CDR3 sequence reads: CASQRVGGANTEAFF. Here the CDR3 DNA reads TGTGCCAGCCAAAGGGTAGGGGGAGCTAACACTGAAGCTTTCTTT. The V gene is TRBV11-3, the J gene TRBJ1-1; possible D gene TRBD1, 6 bases. V was trimmed by 8 bases and J by 2 bases, leaving 18 bases between them. CDR3 length: 15 amino acids. Germline CDR1 SGHNT, CDR2 YENEEA.

By its share, this clonotype is medium-sized. The V gene is TRBV7-9, the J gene TRBJ1-3, with D possibly being TRBD1 (6 bases). The germline CDR1 and CDR2 sequences are SEHNR and FQNEAQ (reference sequence). The V gene lost 6 bases and the J gene lost 0 bases, with 12 bases spanning the gap. The CDR3 spans 15 residues. The CDR3, as DNA: TGTGCCAGCAGGGCGGACAGCTCCTCTGGAAACACCATATATTTT. This sequence encodes CASRADSSSGNTIYF.

By share of the sample, this clonotype is large. J is TRBJ1-2 and V is TRBV28, with TRBD1 identical over 8 bases. Germline CDR1 reads MDHEN; CDR2 reads SYDVKM. The CDR3 has 15 amino acids. J was trimmed by 8 bases and V by 8 bases; bases with no gene match: 16. CDR3 sequence: CASSVSSGTGRGYTF. The DNA of the CDR3 is TGTGCCAGCTCCGTCAGTTCCGGGACAGGACGCGGCTACACCTTC.

By share, this clonotype ranks as medium-sized. V and J are TRBV7-2 and TRBJ2-2; 10 bases match TRBD2. V shed 2 bases and J 4 bases; nucleotides not matched to a gene: 7. Germline CDR1 is SGHTA and CDR2 is FQGNSA. This CDR3 is 17 amino acids long. CDR3 DNA sequence: TGTGCCAGCAGCTTATTACTAGCGGGAATGGGCACCGGGGAGCTGTTTTTT. It yields the protein CASSLLLAGMGTGELFF.

This clonotype counts as medium-sized. V is TRBV20-1 and J is TRBJ2-7; perhaps TRBD2 as D (5 bases). The CDR3 is made up of 13 amino acids. Trimming removed 6 bases at V and 3 bases at J, with 15 bases between. Looked up from germline, CDR1 is DFQATT and CDR2 is SNEGSKA (reference sequence). The CDR3 DNA is TGCAGTGCACCTTACGGACTTCGCTACGAGCAGTACTTC. As protein: CSAPYGLRYEQYF.

V usage is TRBV28 and J usage is TRBJ2-7; D gene ambiguous. The CDR3 runs 14 residues. Germline lookup yields CDR1 MDHEN and CDR2 SYDVKM. The V and J ends lost 3 bases and 3 bases respectively, with 12 bases between them. The CDR3 here is CASSLVPSLYEQYF. CDR3 DNA sequence: TGTGCCAGCAGTTTGGTTCCATCACTCTACGAGCAGTACTTC.

Sample share makes this clonotype medium-sized. The chain carries TRBV6-6 and TRBJ2-1; 8 bases fit TRBD1. With V trimmed by 5 bases and J by 7 bases, 10 bases remained unmatched. CDR1 MNHNY and CDR2 SVGAGI come from the germline V gene (reference sequence). CDR3 length: 15 residues. The CDR3 sequence: CASSPSGQGINEQFF. CDR3 bases: TGTGCCAGCAGTCCCTCCGGACAGGGAATTAATGAGCAGTTCTTC.

Sample share makes this clonotype medium-sized (0.01 to 0.1%). The V and J genes are TRBV7-2 and TRBJ2-3; possible D gene TRBD2, 5 bases. Germline CDR1 reads SGHTA; CDR2 reads FQGNSA. The V and J ends lost 6 bases and 4 bases respectively, with 11 bases between them. The CDR3 totals 13 residues. The CDR3 bases are TGTGCCAGCAGGGGGAGCTTCGCAGATACGCAGTATTTT. This translates into CASRGSFADTQYF.

The gene calls are TRBV11-2 and TRBJ2-7; D ambiguous. Trimming removed 5 bases from V and 2 bases from J, with 7 bases in between. Germline CDR1 SGHAT, CDR2 FQNNGV. The CDR3 loop spans 12 amino acids. The CDR3 sequence is CASSPGPYEQYF. The CDR3 coding sequence is TGTGCCAGCAGCCCTGGGCCCTACGAGCAGTACTTC.

This clonotype is labeled medium-sized. V is TRBV29-1 and J is TRBJ2-2; either TRBD1 or TRBD2 may fit D (6 bases each). The CDR3 loop spans 14 amino acids. Germline lookup yields CDR1 SQVTM and CDR2 ANQGSEA. Trimming stripped 6 bases from V and 6 bases from J, with 17 bases between. This chain's CDR3 is CSVQKNGGAGELFF. The CDR3 coding sequence is TGCAGCGTCCAGAAGAACGGGGGCGCCGGGGAGCTGTTTTTT.

This clonotype rates as medium-sized (0.01 to 0.1%). This chain joins TRBV7-9 and TRBJ2-3, with 11 bases lining up with TRBD1. From germline, CDR1 is SEHNR and CDR2 FQNEAQ (reference sequence). This CDR3 has 15 amino acids. The V gene end was trimmed by 4 bases and the J gene end by 2 bases; junction bases not matched to a gene: 2. CDR3 loop: CASSWTGGPTDTQYF. CDR3 coding DNA: TGTGCCAGCAGCTGGACAGGGGGCCCCACAGATACGCAGTATTTT.

By share, this clonotype ranks as medium-sized. J is TRBJ1-5 and V is TRBV6-2 or TRBV6-3; 7 bases align to TRBD1. V shed 6 bases and J 8 bases; nucleotides not matched to a gene: 16. The germline V gene encodes CDR1 MNHEY and CDR2 SVGEGT. This CDR3 has 16 amino acids. CDR3 residues: CASSRTGTARVEPQHF. CDR3 DNA: TGTGCCAGCAGCCGTACCGGGACAGCCCGCGTTGAGCCCCAGCATTTT.

This clonotype was found many times. J is TRBJ1-3 and V is TRBV6-5; D unclear. The CDR3 totals 14 residues. Germline V gene data show CDR1 as MNHEY and CDR2 as SVGAGI. Trimming removed 7 bases at V and 2 bases at J, with 12 bases between. CDR3 protein: CASTNRGAGNTIYF. DNA of the CDR3: TGTGCCAGCACCAACCGGGGAGCTGGAAACACCATATATTTT.

This clonotype has a single count. This chain joins TRBV5-4 and TRBJ2-1; 10 bases match TRBD2. V shed 5 bases, J shed 7 bases, and the junction held 12 bases outside the gene matches. The CDR3 extends over 16 amino acids. The germline V gene has CDR1 SGHNT and CDR2 YYREEE (reference sequence). In DNA, the CDR3 is TGTGCCAGCAGTCCTGAATTAGCGGGAGGTGGAAATGAGCAGTTCTTC. Protein sequence: CASSPELAGGGNEQFF.

Sample share makes this clonotype medium-sized. The rearrangement links TRBV11-3 to TRBJ2-1; 8 bases agree with TRBD2. Per germline, CDR1 SGHNT and CDR2 YENEEA. Trimming at V came to 5 bases and at J to 7 bases, leaving 10 bases not matched to a gene. CDR3 size: 15 residues. CDR3 region: CASSAVSGILNEQFF. The CDR3, as DNA: TGTGCCAGCAGCGCCGTTAGCGGGATTTTGAATGAGCAGTTCTTC.

At least ten counts were recorded for this clonotype. J is TRBJ2-3 and V is TRBV28; 16 bases map to TRBD2. J lost 2 bases, V lost 3 bases, and 2 bases had no gene match. The germline gives CDR1 MDHEN, CDR2 SYDVKM. The CDR3 is made up of 17 amino acids. CDR3 nucleotides: TGTGCCAGCAGTTTTGGGACTAGCGGGAGGGCCACAGATACGCAGTATTTT. It encodes CASSFGTSGRATDTQYF.

In this sample, this clonotype is medium-sized (0.01 to 0.1%). The chain carries TRBV27 and TRBJ2-3, with D uncertain. This CDR3 comprises 13 residues. Trimming stripped 7 bases from V and 0 bases from J, with 8 bases between. Per germline, CDR1 MNHEY and CDR2 SMNVEV (reference sequence). The chain's CDR3 is CASTKSSTDTQYF. DNA of the CDR3: TGTGCCAGCACCAAATCTAGCACAGATACGCAGTATTTT.

This clonotype is labeled as medium-sized. The rearrangement uses TRBV7-9 and TRBJ1-6; 9 nucleotides match TRBD1. Looked up from germline, CDR1 is SEHNR and CDR2 is FQNEAQ (reference sequence). There are 16 residues in the CDR3. The J segment lost 3 bases and the V segment lost 5 bases, leaving 5 bases of the junction unmatched. Here the CDR3 DNA reads TGTGCCAGCAGCCAGGGACAGGGATTCTATAATTCACCCCTCCACTTT. It is translated as CASSQGQGFYNSPLHF.

This clonotype was found many times. This chain joins TRBV7-9 and TRBJ1-1; D remains ambiguous. The CDR3 covers 11 residues. With 5 bases removed from V and 3 bases from J, the gap between germline ends came to 4 bases. The germline V gene encodes CDR1 SEHNR and CDR2 FQNEAQ (reference sequence). DNA for the CDR3: TGTGCCAGCAGCCTCGACACTGAAGCTTTCTTT. It codes for CASSLDTEAFF.

This clonotype was recorded at least ten times. The chain joins TRBV20-1 to TRBJ1-1, with unresolved D. Germline loops: CDR1 DFQATT, CDR2 SNEGSKA (reference sequence). The germline V and J ends were trimmed by 0 bases and 1 base, with 9 bases remaining between them. The CDR3 contains 14 residues. The DNA for the CDR3 is TGCAGTGCTAGAGATGGGCGGAGGAACACTGAAGCTTTCTTT. Protein: CSARDGRRNTEAFF.

In its sample, this clonotype is medium-sized. The chain uses TRBV28 and TRBJ2-7; the match to TRBD1 covers 7 bases. The CDR3 length is 13 residues. CDR1 and CDR2 (germline): MDHEN, SYDVKM. V was clipped by 3 bases and J by 6 bases; unmatched bases: 5. For the CDR3, the DNA is TGTGCCAGCAGTTTGAGGGGGCGCTTCGAGCAGTACTTC. It translates to CASSLRGRFEQYF.

Sample share makes this clonotype medium-sized. The chain carries TRBV27 and TRBJ2-7, with a tentative D call TRBD2 (5 bases). Deletions cut 6 bases from V and 7 bases from J, with 19 bases between. Germline assignment: CDR1 MNHEY and CDR2 SMNVEV (reference sequence). The CDR3 length is 14 residues. The CDR3 bases are TGTGCCAGCAGACCCCGGGGAGCTAAGGGAGAGCAGTACTTC. Its translation: CASRPRGAKGEQYF.

This clonotype has at least ten counts. The CDR3 nucleotides are TGTGCCAGCAGTTTTAGCAACGAGCAGTACTTC. Its protein product is CASSFSNEQYF. The chain joins TRBV28 to TRBJ2-7; D ambiguous. Germline CDR1 and CDR2: MDHEN and SYDVKM. V was pared by 3 bases and J by 5 bases, with 5 bases between. The CDR3 length is 11 residues.

Within the sample, this clonotype is medium-sized. This sequence joins TRBV7-2 and TRBJ2-5; TRBD1 matches at 8 bases. Unmatched junction bases numbered 4, after V lost 5 bases and J lost 5 bases. The germline V gene has CDR1 SGHTA and CDR2 FQGNSA. There are 13 residues in the CDR3. This chain's CDR3 is CASSVDRGETQYF. The DNA for the CDR3 is TGTGCCAGCAGCGTAGACAGGGGTGAGACCCAGTACTTC.

This clonotype is judged medium-sized. This chain uses TRBV7-9 with TRBJ2-2; 13 bases match TRBD2. The J segment lost 2 bases and the V segment lost 5 bases, leaving 14 bases of the junction unmatched. CDR3 length: 20 amino acids. CDR1 is SEHNR and CDR2 is FQNEAQ in the germline V gene (reference sequence). The CDR3: CASSLPRGLAGRTNTGELFF. The CDR3 DNA reads TGTGCCAGCAGCCTACCCCGGGGACTAGCGGGGCGGACCAACACCGGGGAGCTGTTTTTT.

Judged by abundance, this clonotype is medium-sized. Here the CDR3 reads CAISPANNEQFF. The DNA for the CDR3 is TGTGCCATCAGTCCAGCCAACAATGAGCAGTTCTTC. J is TRBJ2-1 and V is TRBV10-3, with D unresolved. The V end was cut by 5 bases, the J end by 5 bases, with 7 bases between. The CDR3 has 12 amino acids. Germline V lookup: CDR1 ENHRY, CDR2 SYGVKD.

Judged by abundance, this clonotype is medium-sized (0.01 to 0.1%). The rearrangement uses TRBV7-9 and TRBJ2-7; D perhaps matches TRBD2 (6 bases). The V end lost 11 bases, the J end lost 6 bases, and 20 bases lay between the germline ends. The CDR3 runs 13 residues. The germline CDR1 and CDR2 sequences are SEHNR and FQNEAQ (reference sequence). In DNA, the CDR3 is TGTGCCCTTACGACATTGGAGGGGTCCGAGCAGTACTTC. Residues: CALTTLEGSEQYF. Full variable domain (missing parts from reference TRBV7-9 and TRBJ2-7): DTGVSQNPRHKITKRGQNVTFRCDPISEHNRLYWYRQTLGQGPEFLTYFQNEAQLEKSRLLSDRFSAERPKGSFSTLEIQRTEQGDSAMYLCALTTLEGSEQYFGPGTRLTVT.

This clonotype is judged medium-sized (0.01 to 0.1%). J is TRBJ1-5 and V is TRBV6-5; D gene uncertain. V lost 5 bases and J 5 bases, leaving 13 bases between the germline ends. Looked up from germline, CDR1 is MNHEY and CDR2 is SVGAGI. The CDR3 is 14 residues long. The CDR3 bases are TGTGCCAGCAGTCCCGGGGAGGGTCATCAGCCCCAGCATTTT. Protein: CASSPGEGHQPQHF.

This clonotype was counted ten times or more. The rearrangement links TRBV27 to TRBJ1-1, with TRBD1 identical over 8 bases. J lost 4 bases, V lost 6 bases, and 4 bases had no gene match. Per germline, CDR1 MNHEY and CDR2 SMNVEV (reference sequence). The CDR3 extends over 13 amino acids. The CDR3 loop reads CASSPTGVTEAFF. The CDR3 DNA follows: TGTGCCAGCAGCCCGACAGGGGTCACTGAAGCTTTCTTT.

In its sample, this clonotype ranks as medium-sized. The gene calls are TRBV7-6 and TRBJ2-1; D is uncertain. This CDR3 contains 15 residues. V shed 1 base and J shed 4 bases, with 11 bases lying between them. Germline V lookup: CDR1 SGHVS, CDR2 FNYEAQ. The CDR3 is CASSLVLVGYNEQFF. For the CDR3, the DNA is TGTGCCAGCAGCTTAGTGCTCGTGGGTTACAATGAGCAGTTCTTC.